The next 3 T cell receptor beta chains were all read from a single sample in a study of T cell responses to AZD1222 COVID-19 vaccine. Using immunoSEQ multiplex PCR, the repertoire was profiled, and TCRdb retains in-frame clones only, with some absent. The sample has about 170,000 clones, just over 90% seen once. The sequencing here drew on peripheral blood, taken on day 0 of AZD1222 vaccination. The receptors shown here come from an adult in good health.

Here the CDR3 DNA reads TGCAGCGTTGAAGATCTCGACAGGGGGCGTCAAGGCTACACCTTC. This gives the protein CSVEDLDRGRQGYTF. The rearrangement uses TRBV29-1 and TRBJ1-2; TRBD1 matches 10 bases. The V segment lost 0 bases and the J segment 8 bases; nucleotides outside the gene matches: 9. This CDR3 has 15 amino acids. Germline V lookup: CDR1 SQVTM, CDR2 ANQGSEA.

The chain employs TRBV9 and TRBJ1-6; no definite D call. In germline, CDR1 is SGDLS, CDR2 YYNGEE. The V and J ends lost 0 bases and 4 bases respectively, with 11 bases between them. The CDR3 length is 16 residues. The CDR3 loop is CASSVEGTYYNSPLHF. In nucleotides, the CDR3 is TGTGCCAGCAGCGTAGAGGGCACATATTATAATTCACCCCTCCACTTT.

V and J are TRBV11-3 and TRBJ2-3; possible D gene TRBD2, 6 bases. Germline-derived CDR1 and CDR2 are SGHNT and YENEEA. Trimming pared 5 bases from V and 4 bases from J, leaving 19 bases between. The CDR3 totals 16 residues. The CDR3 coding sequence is TGTGCCAGCAGCCACGCCTTGGGGGGAAATGCAGATACGCAGTATTTT. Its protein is CASSHALGGNADTQYF. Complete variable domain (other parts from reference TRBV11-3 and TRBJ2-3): EAGVVQSPRYKIIEKKQPVAFWCNPISGHNTLYWYLQNLGQGPELLIRYENEEAVDDSQLPKDRFSAERLKGVDSTLKIQPAELGDSAVYLCASSHALGGNADTQYFGPGTRLTVL.